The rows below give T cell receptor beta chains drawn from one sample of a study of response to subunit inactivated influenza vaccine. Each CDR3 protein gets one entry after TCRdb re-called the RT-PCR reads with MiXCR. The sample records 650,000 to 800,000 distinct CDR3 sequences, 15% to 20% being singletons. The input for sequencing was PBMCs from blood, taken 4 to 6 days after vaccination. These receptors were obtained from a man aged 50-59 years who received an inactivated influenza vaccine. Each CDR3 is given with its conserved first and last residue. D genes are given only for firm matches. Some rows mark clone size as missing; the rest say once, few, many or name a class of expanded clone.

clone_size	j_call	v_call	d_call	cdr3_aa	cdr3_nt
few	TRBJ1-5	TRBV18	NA	CASSPARGNQPQHF	TGTGCCAGCTCACCGGCGAGAGGCAATCAGCCCCAGCATTTT
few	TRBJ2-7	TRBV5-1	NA	CASSLAGDVDEQYF	TGCGCCAGCAGCTTGGCCGGAGACGTCGACGAGCAGTACTTC
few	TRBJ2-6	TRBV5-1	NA	CASSFTASSGANVLTF	TGCGCCAGCAGCTTCACAGCTAGCTCTGGGGCCAACGTCCTGACTTTC
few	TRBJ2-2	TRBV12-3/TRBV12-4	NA	CASSLIGVTGELFF	TGTGCCAGCAGTTTAATCGGGGTAACCGGGGAGCTGTTTTTT
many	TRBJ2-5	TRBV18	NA	CASSPGQETQYF	TGTGCCAGCTCACCAGGGCAAGAGACCCAGTACTTC
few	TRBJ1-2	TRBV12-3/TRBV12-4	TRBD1	CASSSTGGDLRGYTF	TGTGCCAGCAGTTCCACAGGGGGGGATTTACGCGGCTACACCTTC
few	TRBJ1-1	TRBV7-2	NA	CASRTEGREAFF	TGTGCCAGCAGGACGGAGGGGCGAGAAGCTTTCTTT
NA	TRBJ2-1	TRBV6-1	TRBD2	CASSPVAGGRNEQFF	TGTGCCAGCAGCCCCGTAGCGGGGGGGAGGAATGAGCAGTTCTTC
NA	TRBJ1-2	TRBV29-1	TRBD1	CSARTGAQGYTF	TGCAGCGCCCGGACAGGGGCTCAAGGCTACACCTTC
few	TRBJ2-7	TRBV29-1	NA	CSVDAGNTPYEQYF	TGCAGCGTTGATGCAGGGAATACCCCCTACGAGCAGTACTTC
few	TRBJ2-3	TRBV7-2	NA	CASSRKGVSTDTQYF	TGTGCCAGCAGCCGCAAGGGTGTTAGCACAGATACGCAGTATTTT
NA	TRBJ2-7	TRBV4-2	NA	CASSQGGGGRDSYEQYF	TGTGCCAGCAGCCAAGGAGGAGGCGGCAGGGATTCCTACGAGCAGTACTTC
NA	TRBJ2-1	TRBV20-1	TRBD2	CSARARLAGPYNEQFF	TGCAGTGCTAGAGCCCGACTAGCGGGGCCCTACAATGAGCAGTTCTTC
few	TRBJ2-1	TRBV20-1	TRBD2	CSARLGLANEQFF	TGCAGTGCTAGATTGGGACTAGCCAATGAGCAGTTCTTC
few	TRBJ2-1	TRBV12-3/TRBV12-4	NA	CASSLALVRGGIF	TGTGCCAGCAGTTTAGCTCTGGTTCGCGGCGGGATCTTC
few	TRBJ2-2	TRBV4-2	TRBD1	CASSQDRTGRRWAGELFF	TGTGCCAGCAGCCAAGATCGGACAGGGAGGCGTTGGGCCGGGGAGCTGTTTTTT
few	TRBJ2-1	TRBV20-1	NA	CSASLGSKNEQFF	TGCAGTGCTAGCCTGGGGTCTAAAAATGAGCAGTTCTTC